One and the same sample provided the 11 T cell receptor beta chains below, sequenced in a study of T cell changes during pregnancy in multiple sclerosis (dated by TCRdb to the late 2010s). Library construction relied on the immunoSEQ multiplex PCR assay. TCRdb's version of the immuneACCESS table is confined to in-frame rearrangements and falls short of the full clone set. An unresolved V gene accounts for under half of the shortfall where checked; the remainder is of unknown origin. The sample table shows under 55,000 clones, and approximately 91% are seen once. The ten most abundant clones make up about 1.5% of the sample. Sequencing was done on a sample of PBMCs (not recorded whether the cells were cultured). These receptor sequences come from a female donor with multiple sclerosis, enrolled in a pregnancy study.

The chain joins TRBV11-2 to TRBJ2-1; D possibly corresponds to TRBD2 (6 bases). V lost 5 bases and J lost 0, with 8 bases in between. CDR3 length equals 14 residues. The germline V gene has CDR1 SGHAT and CDR2 FQNNGV. DNA for the CDR3: TGTGCCAGCAGCCGGGACTTCTCCTACAATGAGCAGTTCTTC. Translating it yields CASSRDFSYNEQFF.

The chain uses TRBV30 and TRBJ2-5; D is unresolved. Germline CDR1 GTSNPN, CDR2 SVGIG (reference sequence). Trimming shortened V by 5 bases and J by 5 bases, and 15 bases separated the two germline ends. The CDR3 spans 13 residues. CDR3 in DNA: TGTGCCTGGGGGTCTTCCAGAGCGGAGACCCAGTACTTC. This gives the protein CAWGSSRAETQYF.

The rearrangement uses TRBV13 and TRBJ2-2; D is unclear. The length of the CDR3 is 16 residues. Germline lookup yields CDR1 PRHDT and CDR2 FYEKMQ (reference sequence). With 1 base removed from V and 2 bases from J, the gap between germline ends came to 11 bases. CDR3 residues: CASSLAVSLNTGELFF. The DNA of the CDR3 is TGTGCCAGCAGCTTAGCGGTTAGCTTAAACACCGGGGAGCTGTTTTTT.

In nucleotides, the CDR3 is TGTGCCAGCACCCGATGGAGGGATATGAACACTGAAGCTTTCTTT. This translates into CASTRWRDMNTEAFF. The chain has TRBV6-1 and TRBJ1-1; D unresolved. Trimming left V 7 bases short and J 0 bases short, with 15 bases between. The CDR3 length is 15 residues. CDR1 is MNHNS, CDR2 SASEGT, per germline.

The chain combines TRBV30 with TRBJ2-5, with 10 positions matching TRBD2. Germline CDR1 and CDR2: GTSNPN and SVGIG (reference sequence). J was trimmed by 3 bases and V by 5 bases; bases with no gene match: 15. CDR3 size: 17 residues. Here the CDR3 reads CAWGGSFKSGREETQYF. DNA of the CDR3: TGTGCCTGGGGCGGATCGTTTAAGAGCGGGAGGGAAGAGACCCAGTACTTC. Using reference TRBV30 and TRBJ2-5 for the parts outside the CDR3, the full variable domain is SQTIHQWPATLVQPVGSPLSLECTVEGTSNPNLYWYRQAAGRGLQLLFYSVGIGQISSEVPQNLSASRPQDRQFILSSKKLLLSDSGFYLCAWGGSFKSGREETQYFGPGTRLLVL.

The chain couples TRBV2 to TRBJ2-3, with D possibly matching TRBD1 (5 bases). The CDR3 runs to 14 residues. Looked up from germline, CDR1 is SNHLY and CDR2 is FYNNEI. Between the trimmed V and J ends, which lost 4 bases and 1 base, there was a span of 9 bases. The CDR3 DNA is TGTGCCAGCAGTGGGGGCGGAGGCACAGATACGCAGTATTTT. This translates into CASSGGGGTDTQYF.

This chain's CDR3 is CASRDRGQETQYF. The CDR3 region has the DNA TGTGCCAGCCGGGACAGGGGGCAAGAGACCCAGTACTTC. The chain combines TRBV18 with TRBJ2-5; the match to TRBD1 covers 11 bases. Germline V gives CDR1 KGHSH, CDR2 LQKENI. With V trimmed by 8 bases and J by 2 bases, 1 base remained unmatched. This CDR3 is 13 amino acids long.

The V gene is TRBV28, the J gene TRBJ1-5; the match to TRBD1 covers 9 bases. Germline-derived CDR1 and CDR2 are MDHEN and SYDVKM. With 2 bases clipped from V and 7 bases from J, the junction kept 6 bases outside the gene matches. The CDR3 spans 15 residues. CDR3 DNA sequence: TGTGCCAGCAGTTTAGTACAGGGGGCGTGGCAGCCCCAGCATTTT. Encoded protein: CASSLVQGAWQPQHF.

The chain carries TRBV7-8 and TRBJ1-5; a weak D match, TRBD1 (6 bases). Germline assignment: CDR1 SGHVS and CDR2 FQNEAQ. CDR3 size: 14 residues. V shed 1 base and J shed 10 bases, with 14 bases lying between them. This CDR3 reads CASSLGNREVPQHF. The CDR3 region has the DNA TGTGCCAGCAGCTTAGGGAACAGGGAGGTACCCCAGCATTTT.

This chain connects TRBV10-3 to TRBJ2-3; TRBD2 agrees at 7 bases. CDR3 length: 14 residues. CDR1 and CDR2 (germline): ENHRY, SYGVKD. V shed 7 bases, J shed 0 bases, and the junction held 4 bases outside the gene matches. CDR3 sequence (DNA): TGTGCCATCACGGCTAGCGGTAGCACAGATACGCAGTATTTT. As protein: CAITASGSTDTQYF.

J is TRBJ2-1 and V is TRBV5-1; D gene ambiguous. V was trimmed by 0 bases and J by 8 bases, leaving 3 bases between them. Germline V gene data show CDR1 as SGHRS and CDR2 as YFSETQ. This CDR3 is 11 amino acids long. CDR3 nucleotides: TGCGCCAGCAGCTTGGGGCATGAGCAGTTCTTC. Translated, it gives CASSLGHEQFF. The variable domain in full, completed from reference TRBV5-1 and TRBJ2-1, reads KAGVTQTPRYLIKTRGQQVTLSCSPISGHRSVSWYQQTPGQGLQFLFEYFSETQRNKGNFPGRFSGRQFSNSRSEMNVSTLELGDSALYLCASSLGHEQFFGPGTRLTVL.